This TCR beta chain emerged from a study of blood T cell repertoires in COVID-19. The CDR3 is 13 amino acids. Germline CDR1 reads SGHTA; CDR2 reads FQGTGA. V was cut by 0 bases and J by 3 bases, with 5 bases left in between. Only in-frame clones appear in the TCRdb table, and some are missing; sequencing was by immunoSEQ multiplex PCR. The repertoire holds roughly 480,000 clones, with nearly 90% as singletons. The sequence was obtained from a man aged 18 to 29 with COVID-19, enrolled during active disease. The chain uses TRBV7-3 and TRBJ1-2; D is unclear. The material sequenced was peripheral blood. The CDR3 DNA follows: TGTGCCAGCAGCTTAACCGGGGACTATGGCTACACCTTC. Its translation: CASSLTGDYGYTF.